Described below is a single T cell receptor beta chain sequence and its context. What it binds is not known. Assay: immunoSEQ multiplex PCR; the TCRdb copy retains only in-frame clones and omits some. The sample lists some 150,000 clones, around three quarters seen once, with about 27% in the top ten. This sample was included in a study of cytotoxic CD8 clonotypes in ibrutinib-treated CLL. General observations from the study: Clonality correlated strongly with circulating CD8+ T cells and exceeded age-matched healthy donors at baseline. The public clonotypes identified were infrequent and showed contraction or stability on treatment.

V gave up 3 bases and J gave up 2 bases; unmatched junction bases: 4. Germline V gene lookup returns CDR1 SNHLY and CDR2 FYNNEI. The CDR3 covers 15 residues. The rearrangement uses TRBV2 and TRBJ2-3; 8 nucleotides align to TRBD2. The receptor was isolated from a human donor with chronic lymphocytic leukemia. Sequencing used PBMCs, obtained after 12 months of ibrutinib treatment. The CDR3 sequence: CASSERGAHTDTQYF. CDR3 nucleotide sequence: TGTGCCAGCAGTGAGCGGGGGGCCCACACAGATACGCAGTATTTT.